A selection of T cell receptor beta chains follows, all from one sample in a study of cytomegalovirus exposure and HLA in healthy donors. Sequencing used immunoSEQ multiplex PCR; TCRdb keeps in-frame clones, though not all of them. The table lists tens of thousands of clones, more than 90% of them singletons. Sequenced: PBMCs. These receptors were taken from a man in his late teens or twenties in good health and CMV-seronegative. Each CDR3 is given with its conserved first and last residue. Each record gives: clone size, D gene, J gene, V gene, CDR3 protein, CDR3 DNA. The D gene is left open where the match is weak. Only part of the rows carry a size: once, few, many, or a class if the clone is expanded.

clone size: -
D gene: TRBD2
J gene: TRBJ2-1
V gene: TRBV11-2
CDR3 protein: CASSFTGTSGEQFF
CDR3 DNA: TGTGCCAGCAGCTTCACCGGGACTAGCGGTGAGCAGTTCTTC

clone size: -
D gene: -
J gene: TRBJ1-2
V gene: TRBV4-1
CDR3 protein: CASSHAARGNERNYGYTF
CDR3 DNA: TGCGCCAGCAGCCATGCCGCGAGAGGGAATGAACGTAACTATGGCTACACCTTC

clone size: -
D gene: -
J gene: TRBJ1-1
V gene: TRBV2
CDR3 protein: CASLGGLEAFF
CDR3 DNA: TGTGCCAGCCTTGGCGGCTTAGAAGCTTTCTTT

clone size: once
D gene: TRBD1
J gene: TRBJ1-5
V gene: TRBV6-1
CDR3 protein: CASSAWTGGQPQHF
CDR3 DNA: TGTGCCAGCAGCGCTTGGACAGGGGGACAGCCCCAGCATTTT

clone size: -
D gene: -
J gene: TRBJ2-1
V gene: TRBV7-7
CDR3 protein: CASSPTGTNEQFF
CDR3 DNA: TGTGCTAGCAGCCCGACAGGAACTAATGAGCAGTTCTTC

clone size: -
D gene: TRBD2
J gene: TRBJ2-1
V gene: TRBV4-1
CDR3 protein: CASSGLAGTTDEQFF
CDR3 DNA: TGCGCCAGCAGCGGCCTAGCGGGAACTACGGATGAGCAGTTCTTC

clone size: -
D gene: -
J gene: TRBJ2-2
V gene: TRBV4-1
CDR3 protein: CASSQDLLRSRTGELFF
CDR3 DNA: TGCGCCAGCAGCCAAGATCTCCTTCGGTCGCGCACCGGGGAGCTGTTTTTT

clone size: -
D gene: TRBD2
J gene: TRBJ2-7
V gene: TRBV2
CDR3 protein: CASRVTSASYEQYF
CDR3 DNA: TGTGCCAGCAGAGTCACTAGCGCTTCCTACGAGCAGTACTTC

clone size: few
D gene: TRBD2
J gene: TRBJ2-7
V gene: TRBV2
CDR3 protein: CASGSGTYEQYF
CDR3 DNA: TGTGCCAGCGGGAGCGGGACCTACGAGCAGTACTTC

clone size: -
D gene: TRBD1
J gene: TRBJ1-5
V gene: TRBV7-2
CDR3 protein: CASSLGWDRGGYQPQHF
CDR3 DNA: TGTGCCAGCAGCTTAGGGTGGGACAGGGGCGGGTATCAGCCCCAGCATTTT

clone size: -
D gene: -
J gene: TRBJ2-5
V gene: TRBV7-8
CDR3 protein: CASSLKGETQYF
CDR3 DNA: TGTGCCAGCAGCCTCAAGGGGGAGACCCAGTACTTC

clone size: -
D gene: -
J gene: TRBJ1-4
V gene: TRBV7-9
CDR3 protein: CAGSLHRPNEKLFF
CDR3 DNA: TGTGCCGGCAGCTTACACAGACCTAATGAAAAACTGTTTTTT

clone size: -
D gene: TRBD2
J gene: TRBJ2-7
V gene: TRBV5-1
CDR3 protein: CASSPRPLAGETGYDEQYF
CDR3 DNA: TGCGCCAGCAGCCCCCGGCCTCTAGCGGGAGAGACCGGCTACGACGAGCAGTACTTC

clone size: -
D gene: -
J gene: TRBJ2-5
V gene: TRBV5-4
CDR3 protein: CAMRGGKETQYF
CDR3 DNA: TGTGCCATGAGGGGGGGGAAAGAGACCCAGTACTTC

clone size: -
D gene: TRBD2
J gene: TRBJ2-7
V gene: TRBV7-9
CDR3 protein: CASSLEGLLNEQYF
CDR3 DNA: TGTGCCAGCAGCTTAGAGGGACTATTGAACGAGCAGTACTTC

clone size: -
D gene: -
J gene: TRBJ1-2
V gene: TRBV5-4
CDR3 protein: CASSGASYGYTF
CDR3 DNA: TGTGCCAGCAGCGGGGCTAGTTATGGCTACACCTTC

clone size: -
D gene: TRBD1
J gene: TRBJ2-1
V gene: TRBV2
CDR3 protein: CASRDSFYNEQFF
CDR3 DNA: TGTGCCAGCCGGGACAGTTTTTACAATGAGCAGTTCTTC

clone size: -
D gene: TRBD1
J gene: TRBJ1-2
V gene: TRBV28
CDR3 protein: CASSTGQATPGGYTF
CDR3 DNA: TGTGCCAGCAGCACGGGACAGGCCACCCCCGGGGGCTACACCTTC

clone size: once
D gene: -
J gene: TRBJ2-3
V gene: TRBV7-9
CDR3 protein: CASSLRVGATDTQYF
CDR3 DNA: TGTGCCAGCAGCTTACGGGTAGGGGCCACAGATACGCAGTATTTT

clone size: -
D gene: TRBD2
J gene: TRBJ2-1
V gene: TRBV10-3
CDR3 protein: CATNNPNWREGNEQFF
CDR3 DNA: TGTGCCACCAACAATCCGAACTGGCGGGAGGGGAATGAGCAGTTCTTC

clone size: -
D gene: -
J gene: TRBJ2-7
V gene: TRBV28
CDR3 protein: CASSFMVSGYEQYF
CDR3 DNA: TGTGCCAGCAGTTTTATGGTCTCGGGGTACGAGCAGTACTTC

clone size: -
D gene: TRBD2
J gene: TRBJ2-2
V gene: TRBV7-6
CDR3 protein: CASSLPPSGFAGELFF
CDR3 DNA: TGTGCCAGCAGCCTCCCACCTAGCGGCTTCGCCGGGGAGCTGTTTTTT

clone size: -
D gene: TRBD1
J gene: TRBJ2-7
V gene: TRBV15
CDR3 protein: CATSAGTGGSYEQYF
CDR3 DNA: TGTGCCACCAGCGCAGGGACAGGGGGCTCCTACGAGCAGTACTTC

clone size: -
D gene: TRBD2
J gene: TRBJ2-1
V gene: TRBV28
CDR3 protein: CASSFPGLAGGQYNEQFF
CDR3 DNA: TGTGCCAGCAGTTTCCCGGGACTAGCGGGAGGGCAGTACAATGAGCAGTTCTTC

clone size: -
D gene: -
J gene: TRBJ1-5
V gene: TRBV15
CDR3 protein: CATARGNQPQHF
CDR3 DNA: TGTGCCACCGCACGGGGCAATCAGCCCCAGCATTTT

clone size: -
D gene: TRBD1
J gene: TRBJ2-3
V gene: TRBV9
CDR3 protein: CASSGQGAGTDTQYF
CDR3 DNA: TGTGCCAGCAGCGGACAGGGGGCAGGTACAGATACGCAGTATTTT

clone size: -
D gene: TRBD2
J gene: TRBJ2-1
V gene: TRBV28
CDR3 protein: CASIKTSGVINEQFF
CDR3 DNA: TGTGCCAGCATAAAGACTAGCGGGGTTATCAATGAGCAGTTCTTC

clone size: -
D gene: -
J gene: TRBJ2-7
V gene: TRBV5-8
CDR3 protein: CASLNRGEQYF
CDR3 DNA: TGTGCCAGCCTTAACCGGGGCGAGCAGTACTTC

clone size: -
D gene: TRBD2
J gene: TRBJ2-2
V gene: TRBV27
CDR3 protein: CATWGGTGELFF
CDR3 DNA: TGTGCCACCTGGGGGGGGACCGGGGAGCTGTTTTTT

clone size: -
D gene: -
J gene: TRBJ2-7
V gene: TRBV19
CDR3 protein: CASSPSGTRYEQYF
CDR3 DNA: TGTGCCAGTAGTCCGTCCGGGACACGCTACGAGCAGTACTTC

clone size: -
D gene: TRBD2
J gene: TRBJ2-2
V gene: TRBV28
CDR3 protein: CASSSRLAGGELFF
CDR3 DNA: TGTGCCAGCAGTTCGCGCCTAGCGGGCGGGGAGCTGTTTTTT

clone size: -
D gene: -
J gene: TRBJ1-1
V gene: TRBV6-6
CDR3 protein: CASSASGGAFF
CDR3 DNA: TGTGCCAGCAGTGCCTCTGGGGGGGCTTTCTTT

clone size: -
D gene: -
J gene: TRBJ2-4
V gene: TRBV4-1
CDR3 protein: CASSQHQDRNIQYF
CDR3 DNA: TGCGCCAGCAGCCAACACCAGGACAGAAACATTCAGTACTTC

clone size: -
D gene: TRBD2
J gene: TRBJ2-3
V gene: TRBV5-4
CDR3 protein: CASSFGTSGAGDTQYF
CDR3 DNA: TGTGCCAGCAGCTTCGGGACTAGCGGGGCGGGAGATACGCAGTATTTT

clone size: -
D gene: -
J gene: TRBJ2-3
V gene: TRBV4-3
CDR3 protein: CASSPEPSTDTQYF
CDR3 DNA: TGCGCCAGCAGCCCCGAGCCCAGCACAGATACGCAGTATTTT

clone size: -
D gene: TRBD1
J gene: TRBJ2-1
V gene: TRBV27
CDR3 protein: CASSWTGGAYNEQFF
CDR3 DNA: TGTGCCAGCAGTTGGACAGGGGGCGCCTACAATGAGCAGTTCTTC

clone size: -
D gene: -
J gene: TRBJ2-1
V gene: TRBV29-1
CDR3 protein: CSVGRDNNEQFF
CDR3 DNA: TGCAGCGTTGGTCGGGACAACAATGAGCAGTTCTTC

clone size: once
D gene: -
J gene: TRBJ2-6
V gene: TRBV7-8
CDR3 protein: CASSQRMANVLTF
CDR3 DNA: TGTGCCAGCAGCCAGCGGATGGCCAACGTCCTGACTTTC

clone size: -
D gene: -
J gene: TRBJ2-7
V gene: TRBV14
CDR3 protein: CASSTTSHYEQYF
CDR3 DNA: TGTGCCAGCAGCACGACTAGTCACTACGAGCAGTACTTC

clone size: -
D gene: -
J gene: TRBJ2-2
V gene: TRBV19
CDR3 protein: CASSITTYTGELFF
CDR3 DNA: TGTGCCAGTAGTATTACTACCTACACCGGGGAGCTGTTTTTT

clone size: -
D gene: TRBD2
J gene: TRBJ2-2
V gene: TRBV11-2
CDR3 protein: CASSLSSGTNTGELFF
CDR3 DNA: TGTGCCAGCAGCCTCTCTAGCGGCACCAACACCGGGGAGCTGTTTTTT

clone size: -
D gene: -
J gene: TRBJ2-3
V gene: TRBV9
CDR3 protein: CASSAGYREDTQYF
CDR3 DNA: TGTGCCAGCAGCGCGGGATACAGGGAAGATACGCAGTATTTT

clone size: -
D gene: -
J gene: TRBJ2-7
V gene: TRBV11-2
CDR3 protein: CASSLGGLRSYEQYF
CDR3 DNA: TGTGCCAGCAGCTTAGGGGGACTCCGATCCTACGAGCAGTACTTC

clone size: once
D gene: -
J gene: TRBJ2-1
V gene: TRBV14
CDR3 protein: CASSQGAGGNEQFF
CDR3 DNA: TGTGCCAGCAGCCAAGGGGCCGGAGGGAATGAGCAGTTCTTC

clone size: -
D gene: TRBD1
J gene: TRBJ1-1
V gene: TRBV27
CDR3 protein: CASIRQGAANTEAFF
CDR3 DNA: TGTGCCAGCATAAGGCAGGGGGCGGCGAACACTGAAGCTTTCTTT

clone size: -
D gene: TRBD2
J gene: TRBJ2-1
V gene: TRBV19
CDR3 protein: CASSIEGLAYYNEQFF
CDR3 DNA: TGTGCCAGTAGTATTGAGGGACTAGCATACTACAATGAGCAGTTCTTC

clone size: -
D gene: TRBD1
J gene: TRBJ2-2
V gene: TRBV19
CDR3 protein: CASSITGVLDTGELFF
CDR3 DNA: TGTGCCAGTAGTATAACAGGGGTCTTAGACACCGGGGAGCTGTTTTTT

clone size: -
D gene: TRBD1
J gene: TRBJ1-1
V gene: TRBV11-2
CDR3 protein: CASSLDRGQSEAFF
CDR3 DNA: TGTGCCAGCAGCTTAGATAGGGGGCAGTCTGAAGCTTTCTTT

clone size: -
D gene: TRBD2
J gene: TRBJ2-7
V gene: TRBV6-1
CDR3 protein: CASKSGSDTEQYF
CDR3 DNA: TGTGCCAGCAAGAGCGGGAGTGATACCGAGCAGTACTTC